Listed below are T cell receptor beta chains from one sample, sequenced in a study of response to subunit inactivated influenza vaccine. TCRdb independently ran MiXCR on the RT-PCR reads; one entry per CDR3 protein. The sample contains over 400,000 distinct CDR3 sequences, about an eighth of which appear only once. The specimen was PBMCs from blood, collected more than 35 days after vaccination. The origin of the receptors is a man between 45 and 60 years old who received an inactivated influenza vaccine. Each CDR3 is given with its conserved first and last residue. Expanded clones get a size class; other rows say once, few or many, or leave the size out.

J gene,clone size,V gene,CDR3 protein
TRBJ2-2,.,TRBV20-1,CSATKGTSGNTGELFF
TRBJ2-3,many,TRBV6-2/TRBV6-3,CASTASTDTQYF
TRBJ1-2,.,TRBV28,CASSPGTGSAYTF
TRBJ2-2,.,TRBV4-2,CASSQGLAANTGELFF
TRBJ2-2,few,TRBV5-1,CASSFASGGPNTGELFF
TRBJ1-2,.,TRBV7-9,CASSSALQGYFSGYTF
TRBJ2-7,few,TRBV7-9,CASSLGEAGMDYEQYF
TRBJ2-6,.,TRBV5-6,CASFPEGGGSGANVLTF
TRBJ2-1,many,TRBV12-3/TRBV12-4,CASSAVSAYNEQFF
TRBJ1-5,few,TRBV2,CATRLGNQPQHF
TRBJ2-1,.,TRBV10-1,CASSPSGSKPYNEQFF
TRBJ2-2,few,TRBV6-1,CASFLSESRGGSGELFF
TRBJ2-1,.,TRBV27,CASNKGLVYNEQFF
TRBJ2-3,.,TRBV7-3,CASSDGLSTDTQYF
TRBJ1-4,.,TRBV4-1,CATPVRGERLLYEKLFF
TRBJ2-4,many,TRBV7-9,CASSLDAGVHIQYF
TRBJ2-3,few,TRBV10-3,CAIRDISGSTPDTQYF
TRBJ1-1,many,TRBV29-1,CSVEWTGRTEAFF
TRBJ2-1,.,TRBV18,CASSPSLNEQFF
TRBJ2-7,.,TRBV4-1,CASSQDWDRGTYEQYF
TRBJ1-6,.,TRBV28,CASSFLKKDSPLHF
TRBJ2-1,.,TRBV11-2,CASSLYRGQNNEQFF
TRBJ2-7,.,TRBV20-1,CSASPVRRGSYEQYF
TRBJ1-5,.,TRBV12-3/TRBV12-4,CASSTGTHSNQPQHF
TRBJ2-1,.,TRBV29-1,CSVALAGVGESGNEQFF
TRBJ2-1,many,TRBV12-3/TRBV12-4,CASMLSGEQFF
TRBJ2-5,.,TRBV25-1,CASSPGLAGAGTQYF
TRBJ2-7,.,TRBV12-3/TRBV12-4,CASSFEGQGSEQYF
TRBJ2-6,few,TRBV7-9,CATSSWGGARGANVLTF
TRBJ2-2,few,TRBV2,CASSVTSGVTRAGELFF
TRBJ2-5,.,TRBV7-2,CASSPTDLQGAETQYF
TRBJ1-1,.,TRBV11-2,CASSLGSSDTEAFF
TRBJ2-7,few,TRBV6-2/TRBV6-3,CASSPDRERSYEQYF
TRBJ1-1,.,TRBV4-2,CASSQDPRIRGEAFF
TRBJ2-7,many,TRBV7-2,CASSLLKGQSTYEQYF
TRBJ2-3,few,TRBV6-5,CASNRGDTQYF
TRBJ1-5,.,TRBV6-5,CASSYSSRGHQPQHF
TRBJ1-1,.,TRBV6-5,CASSYAIGGAGTEAFF
TRBJ2-1,.,TRBV6-2/TRBV6-3,CASSYPTIGTSGKVLLDEQFF
TRBJ2-5,few,TRBV27,CASSSWGSETQYF
TRBJ2-3,few,TRBV27,CATYASTDTQYF
TRBJ2-5,few,TRBV6-5,CASKNWMETQYF